Shown below are 14 T cell receptor beta chains from a single sample sequenced in a study of tumor-infiltrating lymphocytes in primary liver carcinoma. A primer matching the constant region was used to make TCR beta cDNA from 500 to 650 ng of total RNA. Three nested multiplex PCR rounds of slightly modified ARM-PCR generated TCR beta libraries. TRBV1-TRBV30 forward primers paired with a C-beta reverse primer drove the first two PCR rounds, about 9 cycles each. TCRdb passed the multiplex PCR reads through MiXCR, listing each CDR3 protein once. Of 330,000 or so distinct CDR3 sequences listed, less than 75% were seen once; the top ten hold about 6.5%. RNA isolated from unsorted whole blood supplied the blood RNA, with germline DNA also extracted. Sequencing input: peripheral blood. Source of these receptors: a man between 35 and 55 years old with primary liver carcinoma and hepatitis B virus infection.

This clonotype has a single count. It may be a read error: a sequence one base away is much more abundant. The V gene is TRBV6-6, the J gene TRBJ1-2; the D gene is possibly TRBD1 (6 bases). The CDR3 extends over 13 amino acids. Trimming shortened V by 6 bases and J by 2 bases, and 10 bases separated the two germline ends. Germline V gene sequence: CDR1 MNHNY, CDR2 SVGAGI (reference sequence). The CDR3 reads CASSEQGNYGYTF. The DNA for the CDR3 is TGTGCCAGCAGCGAACAGGGAAACTATGGCTACACCTTC.

The chain couples TRBV28 to TRBJ1-6; no firm D call. Germline CDR1 and CDR2: MDHEN and SYDVKM. CDR3 length: 16 residues. V lost 3 bases and J 0 bases, leaving 9 bases between the germline ends. CDR3 residues: CASSFYLASYNSPLHF. CDR3 DNA sequence: TGTGCCAGCAGTTTTTATCTGGCCTCCTATAATTCACCCCTCCACTTT.

For this clonotype: A read error may be the cause here, since a much bigger clone is one base away. As the CDR3 is not closed by the conserved phenylalanine or tryptophan, this likely results from a read error. This chain joins TRBV6-1 and TRBJ2-7; D perhaps matches TRBD1 (5 bases). Per the germline V gene, CDR1 is MNHNS and CDR2 is SASEGT. The CDR3 loop spans 15 amino acids. Trimming took 1 base from V and 2 from J, leaving 12 bases between them. This chain's CDR3 is CASSEGPGITYEQYI. CDR3 DNA sequence: TGTGCCAGCAGTGAAGGTCCAGGGATTACCTACGAGCAGTACATC.

This chain links TRBV10-3 with TRBJ2-7; tentative D call: TRBD1 (6 bases). Trimming cost V 2 bases and J 4 bases, with 12 bases left between them. The CDR3 consists of 14 residues. The germline V gene has CDR1 ENHRY and CDR2 SYGVKD. The CDR3 nucleotides are TGTGCCATCAGTGAGACAGGGTATGGGTACGAGCAGTACTTC. Protein product: CAISETGYGYEQYF.

This clonotype was recorded only once. A junction boundary mismatches the germline segment, possibly from a read error. The CDR3 DNA reads TGTGCCATCAGCGCTGGGACAGTTGAAGCTTTCTTT. It is translated as CAISAGTVEAFF. The chain has TRBV5-6 and TRBJ1-1; 7 nucleotides align to TRBD1. Germline V gene lookup returns CDR1 SGHDT and CDR2 YYEEEE. The CDR3 is 12 residues long.

This clonotype was observed a handful of times. Here the CDR3 reads CAWSVQRVEAFF. The CDR3 nucleotides are TGTGCCTGGAGTGTACAAAGGGTTGAAGCTTTCTTT. The rearrangement uses TRBV30 and TRBJ1-1; no clear D. The CDR3 runs to 12 residues. Germline V gene lookup returns CDR1 GTSNPN and CDR2 SVGIG (reference sequence). The V end lost 0 bases, the J end lost 7 bases, and 9 bases lay between the germline ends.

Of note for this clonotype: The germline gene is not matched at one end of the junction; a read error may be the cause. The chain combines TRBV11-1 with TRBJ2-1, with 12 positions matching TRBD2. CDR3 length equals 15 residues. Per germline, CDR1 SGHAT and CDR2 FQDESV (reference sequence). The CDR3 nucleotides are TGTGCCAACAGCCGAGGGACTAGCGGGTATAGTGAGCAGTTCTTC. It encodes CANSRGTSGYSEQFF.

This clonotype was seen just once. The rearrangement links TRBV7-8 to TRBJ2-3; tentative D call: TRBD2 (5 bases). This CDR3 comprises 15 residues. Germline-derived CDR1 and CDR2 are SGHVS and FQNEAQ. V lost 5 bases, J lost 0 bases, and 12 bases lay in between. The CDR3 bases are TGTGCCAGCAGCCCCCTACTAGAAAGCACAGATACGCAGTATTTT. Residues: CASSPLLESTDTQYF.

This clonotype turned up a few times. The chain combines TRBV5-6 with TRBJ1-5; 8 bases align to TRBD1. The germline V gene encodes CDR1 SGHDT and CDR2 YYEEEE. The trim removed 2 bases at V and 0 bases at J, leaving 7 bases unmatched. CDR3 size: 17 residues. The CDR3 DNA reads as TGTGCCAGCAGCTTAGGACAGGGTCCTTATAGCAATCAGCCCCAGCATTTT. It yields the protein CASSLGQGPYSNQPQHF.

V is TRBV11-2 and J is TRBJ2-1; 12 bases agree with TRBD2. Germline V lookup: CDR1 SGHAT, CDR2 FQNNGV. Germline trimming cut 4 bases from V and 11 bases from J; bases unmatched to any gene: 9. This CDR3 comprises 15 residues. CDR3 protein: CASSSALAGGAKQFF. The CDR3 bases are TGTGCCAGCAGCTCAGCGCTAGCGGGAGGGGCTAAGCAGTTCTTC.

In the case of this clonotype: A read error may produce the germline difference seen at one junction end. This sequence joins TRBV11-2 and TRBJ2-3, with 7 nucleotides matching TRBD2. Per germline, CDR1 SGHAT and CDR2 FQNNGV. This CDR3 contains 19 residues. The CDR3 sequence: CTSSHLGARREDGPDTQYF. CDR3 DNA: TGTACCAGCAGCCATTTAGGTGCACGTCGGGAGGATGGGCCAGATACGCAGTATTTT.

This clonotype was found many times. The chain uses TRBV4-3 and TRBJ2-2; TRBD1 might be the D (7 bases). Germline CDR1 reads LGHNA; CDR2 reads YSLEER. V was cut by 1 base and J by 6 bases, with 15 bases left in between. The CDR3 sequence is 16 residues long. CDR3 sequence: CASSQAPDREAGELFF. CDR3 bases: TGCGCCAGCAGCCAAGCCCCCGACAGGGAGGCCGGGGAGCTGTTTTTT.

V usage is TRBV6-5 and J usage is TRBJ2-1, with 8 bases that match TRBD2. The CDR3 is 14 residues long. V lost 6 bases to trimming and J lost 7 bases; unmatched junction nucleotides: 8. Germline CDR1 MNHEY, CDR2 SVGAGI. The DNA of the CDR3 is TGTGCCAGCAGATATAGCGGGAAGGGGAATGAGCAGTTCTTC. This translates into CASRYSGKGNEQFF.

In its sample, this clonotype was seen many times. The J gene is TRBJ2-2, the V gene TRBV6-2 or TRBV6-3; D unresolved. The V end lost 4 bases, the J end lost 2 bases, and 8 bases lay between the germline ends. This CDR3 is built from 14 residues. Germline V lookup: CDR1 MNHEY, CDR2 SVGEGT. CDR3 nucleotides: TGTGCCAGCAGTTCGGCAGGAAACACCGGGGAGCTGTTTTTT. It translates to CASSSAGNTGELFF.